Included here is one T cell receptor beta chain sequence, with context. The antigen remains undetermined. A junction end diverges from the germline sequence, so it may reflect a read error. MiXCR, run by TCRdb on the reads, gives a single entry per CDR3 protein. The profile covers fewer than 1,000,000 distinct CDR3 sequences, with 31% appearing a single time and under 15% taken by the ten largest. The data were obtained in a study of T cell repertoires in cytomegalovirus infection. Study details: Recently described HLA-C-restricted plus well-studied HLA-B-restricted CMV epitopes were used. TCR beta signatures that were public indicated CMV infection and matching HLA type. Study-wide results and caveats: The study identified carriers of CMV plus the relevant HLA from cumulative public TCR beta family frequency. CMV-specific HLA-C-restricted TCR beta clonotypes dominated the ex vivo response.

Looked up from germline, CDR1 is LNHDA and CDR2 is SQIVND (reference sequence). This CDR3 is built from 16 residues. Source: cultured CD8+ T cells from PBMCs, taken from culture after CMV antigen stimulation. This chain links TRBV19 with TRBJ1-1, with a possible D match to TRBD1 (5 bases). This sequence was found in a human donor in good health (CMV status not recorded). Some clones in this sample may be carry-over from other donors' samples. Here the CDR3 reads CVSSNLDNLMNTEAFF. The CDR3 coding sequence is TGTGTCAGTAGCAACCTGGACAACTTAATGAACACTGAAGCTTTCTTT.